These 4 T cell receptor beta chains share one sample of origin, sequenced in a study of OX40 agonist ivuxolimab in advanced cancers. The assay was immunoSEQ multiplex PCR, and TCRdb's table has in-frame clones only and misses some. Here the sample spans around 53,000 clones, about 83% being singletons. Sequenced here: CD4+ or CD8+ T cells sorted from blood, sampled in a trial of the OX40 agonist ivuxolimab. The receptors derive from an adult with an advanced solid tumor such as melanoma, head and neck, liver or kidney cancer.

The CDR3 loop is CASSPSYNEQFF. The CDR3 coding sequence is TGTGCCAGCAGCCCTAGTTACAATGAGCAGTTCTTC. The chain uses TRBV6-1 and TRBJ2-1; D is unresolved. Germline V gives CDR1 MNHNS, CDR2 SASEGT. The CDR3 runs 12 residues. Trimming shortened V by 6 bases and J by 4 bases, and 7 bases separated the two germline ends.

CDR3 sequence reads: CATSRGGYSGDGYTF. The CDR3 DNA reads as TGTGCCACCAGCAGAGGAGGATACTCGGGAGATGGCTACACCTTC. The V call is TRBV15, the J call TRBJ1-2; no firm D call. V shed 1 base and J shed 6 bases, with 15 bases lying between them. The CDR3 sequence is 15 residues long. Germline V CDR1 and CDR2: LNHNV, YYDKDF (reference sequence).

V and J are TRBV30 and TRBJ2-1; 7 nucleotides line up with TRBD1. Germline assignment: CDR1 GTSNPN and CDR2 SVGIG (reference sequence). Germline trimming cut 0 bases from V and 8 bases from J; bases unmatched to any gene: 1. The CDR3 contains 12 residues. The CDR3 DNA is TGTGCCTGGAGTGTACAGGGGTATGAGCAGTTCTTC. Translating it yields CAWSVQGYEQFF.

The chain links TRBV9 to TRBJ1-1; no clear D gene. The germline V and J ends were trimmed by 4 bases and 1 base, with 8 bases remaining between them. Germline V gene sequence: CDR1 SGDLS, CDR2 YYNGEE. The CDR3 covers 13 residues. For the CDR3, the DNA is TGTGCCAGCAGCTTGGAGTGGAACACTGAAGCTTTCTTT. It encodes CASSLEWNTEAFF.